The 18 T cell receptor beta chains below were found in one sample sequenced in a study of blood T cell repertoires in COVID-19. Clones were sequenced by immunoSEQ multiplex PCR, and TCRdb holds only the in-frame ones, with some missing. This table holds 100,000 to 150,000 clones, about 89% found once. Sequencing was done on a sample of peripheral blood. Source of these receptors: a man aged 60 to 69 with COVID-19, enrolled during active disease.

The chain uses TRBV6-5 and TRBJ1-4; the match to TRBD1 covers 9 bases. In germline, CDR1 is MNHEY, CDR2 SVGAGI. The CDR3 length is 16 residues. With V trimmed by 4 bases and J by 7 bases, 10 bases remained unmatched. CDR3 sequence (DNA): TGTGCCAGCAGTTCCGATTGGGACAGGGTGGGTGAAAAACTGTTTTTT. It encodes CASSSDWDRVGEKLFF.

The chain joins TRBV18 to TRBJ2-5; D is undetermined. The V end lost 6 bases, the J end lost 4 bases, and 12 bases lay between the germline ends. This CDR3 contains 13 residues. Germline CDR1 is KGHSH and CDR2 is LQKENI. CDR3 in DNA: TGTGCCAGCTCCCCGAATTCGGGAGAGACCCAGTACTTC. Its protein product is CASSPNSGETQYF.

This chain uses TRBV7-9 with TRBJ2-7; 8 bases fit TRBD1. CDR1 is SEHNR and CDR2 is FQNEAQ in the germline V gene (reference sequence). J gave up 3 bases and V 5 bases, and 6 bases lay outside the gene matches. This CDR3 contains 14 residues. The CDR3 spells CASSPRQGSYEQYF. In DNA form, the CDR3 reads TGTGCCAGCAGCCCCCGACAGGGGAGCTACGAGCAGTACTTC. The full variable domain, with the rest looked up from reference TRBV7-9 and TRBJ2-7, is DTGVSQNPRHKITKRGQNVTFRCDPISEHNRLYWYRQTLGQGPEFLTYFQNEAQLEKSRLLSDRFSAERPKGSFSTLEIQRTEQGDSAMYLCASSPRQGSYEQYFGPGTRLTVT.

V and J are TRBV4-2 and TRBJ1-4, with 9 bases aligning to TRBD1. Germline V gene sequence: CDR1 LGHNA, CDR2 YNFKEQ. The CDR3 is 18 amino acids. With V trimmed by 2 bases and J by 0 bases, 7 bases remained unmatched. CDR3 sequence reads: CASSQPGQGAATNEKLFF. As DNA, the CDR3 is TGTGCCAGCAGCCAACCGGGACAGGGAGCCGCAACTAATGAAAAACTGTTTTTT.

The CDR3 loop reads CASSSWGGQFF. In DNA, the CDR3 is TGTGCCAGTTCAAGCTGGGGGGGACAGTTCTTC. V and J are TRBV19 and TRBJ2-1; 7 positions match TRBD2. Germline values: CDR1 LNHDA, CDR2 SQIVND (reference sequence). Losses at the gene ends were 8 bases for V and 13 bases for J; bases not matched to a gene: 8. The CDR3 spans 11 residues.

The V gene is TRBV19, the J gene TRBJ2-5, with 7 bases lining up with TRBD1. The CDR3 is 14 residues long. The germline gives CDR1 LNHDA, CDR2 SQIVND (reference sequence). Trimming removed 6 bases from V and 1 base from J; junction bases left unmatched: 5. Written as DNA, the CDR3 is TGTGCCAGTAGCACGGGACAGCTCCAAGAGACCCAGTACTTC. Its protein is CASSTGQLQETQYF.

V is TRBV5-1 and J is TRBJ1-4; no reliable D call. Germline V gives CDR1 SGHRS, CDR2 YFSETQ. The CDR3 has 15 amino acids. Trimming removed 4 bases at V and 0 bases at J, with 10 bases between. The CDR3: CASSPDIATNEKLFF. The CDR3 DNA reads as TGCGCCAGCAGCCCAGACATAGCAACTAATGAAAAACTGTTTTTT.

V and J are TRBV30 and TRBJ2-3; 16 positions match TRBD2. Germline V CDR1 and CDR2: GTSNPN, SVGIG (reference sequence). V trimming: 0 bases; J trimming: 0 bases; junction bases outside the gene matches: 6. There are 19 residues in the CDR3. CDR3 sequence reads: CAWSVGLAGGPRSTDTQYF. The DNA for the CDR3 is TGTGCCTGGAGTGTGGGACTAGCGGGGGGGCCCCGGAGCACAGATACGCAGTATTTT.

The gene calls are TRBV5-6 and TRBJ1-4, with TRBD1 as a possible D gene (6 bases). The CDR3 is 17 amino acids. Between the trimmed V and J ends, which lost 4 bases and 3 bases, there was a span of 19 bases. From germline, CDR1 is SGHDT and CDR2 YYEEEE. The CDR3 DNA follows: TGTGCCAGCAGCGCACGCCGACAGGTTCCGGCTAATGAAAAACTGTTTTTT. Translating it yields CASSARRQVPANEKLFF.

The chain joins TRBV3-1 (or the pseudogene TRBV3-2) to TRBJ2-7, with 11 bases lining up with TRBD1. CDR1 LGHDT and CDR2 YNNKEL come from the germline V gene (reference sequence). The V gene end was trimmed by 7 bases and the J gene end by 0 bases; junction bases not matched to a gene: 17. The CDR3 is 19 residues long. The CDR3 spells CASIPDAAGTGGISYEQYF. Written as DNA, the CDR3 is TGTGCCAGCATCCCAGACGCGGCCGGGACAGGGGGGATCTCCTACGAGCAGTACTTC.

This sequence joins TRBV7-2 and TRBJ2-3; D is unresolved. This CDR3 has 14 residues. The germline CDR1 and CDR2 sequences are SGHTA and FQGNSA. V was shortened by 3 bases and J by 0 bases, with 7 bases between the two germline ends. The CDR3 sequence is CASSFAASTDTQYF. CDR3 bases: TGTGCCAGCAGCTTCGCGGCGAGCACAGATACGCAGTATTTT.

As DNA, the CDR3 is TGTGCCAGCAGACCGACAGGGGGCGGTAGTCAGCCCCAGCATTTT. Its translation: CASRPTGGGSQPQHF. The chain uses TRBV28 and TRBJ1-5, with 10 bases lining up with TRBD1. The CDR3 length is 15 residues. Germline CDR1 reads MDHEN; CDR2 reads SYDVKM. The J segment lost 6 bases and the V segment lost 6 bases, leaving 8 bases of the junction unmatched.

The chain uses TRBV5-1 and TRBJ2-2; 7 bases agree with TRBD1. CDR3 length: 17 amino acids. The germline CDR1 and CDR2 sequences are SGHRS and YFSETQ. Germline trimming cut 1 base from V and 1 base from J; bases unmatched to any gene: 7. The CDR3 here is CASSLSTGAMNTGELFF. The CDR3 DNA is TGCGCCAGCAGCTTGAGTACAGGGGCTATGAACACCGGGGAGCTGTTTTTT.

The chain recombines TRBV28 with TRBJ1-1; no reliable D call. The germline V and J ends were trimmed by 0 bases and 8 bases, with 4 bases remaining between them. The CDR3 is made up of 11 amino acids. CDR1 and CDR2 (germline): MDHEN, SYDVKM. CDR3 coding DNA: TGTGCCAGCAGTTTATGGAGGGAAGCTTTCTTT. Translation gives CASSLWREAFF.

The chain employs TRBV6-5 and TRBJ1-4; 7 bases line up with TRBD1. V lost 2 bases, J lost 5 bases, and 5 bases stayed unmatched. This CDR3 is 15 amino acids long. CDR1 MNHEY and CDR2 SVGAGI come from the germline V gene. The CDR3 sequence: CASSYRQGGNEKLFF. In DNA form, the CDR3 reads TGTGCCAGCAGTTACCGACAGGGCGGGAATGAAAAACTGTTTTTT.

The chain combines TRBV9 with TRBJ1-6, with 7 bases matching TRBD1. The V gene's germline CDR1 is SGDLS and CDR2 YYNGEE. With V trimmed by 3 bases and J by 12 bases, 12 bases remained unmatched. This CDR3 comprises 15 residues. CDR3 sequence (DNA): TGTGCCAGCAGCGACCGGGACAGCCCTAGGGGACCCCTCCACTTT. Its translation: CASSDRDSPRGPLHF.

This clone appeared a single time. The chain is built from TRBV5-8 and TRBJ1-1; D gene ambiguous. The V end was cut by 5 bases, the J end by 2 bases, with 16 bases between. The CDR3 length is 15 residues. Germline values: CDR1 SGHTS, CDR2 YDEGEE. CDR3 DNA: TGTGCCAGCAGACCGGTGGGCGCCAAAAACACTGAAGCTTTCTTT. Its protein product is CASRPVGAKNTEAFF.

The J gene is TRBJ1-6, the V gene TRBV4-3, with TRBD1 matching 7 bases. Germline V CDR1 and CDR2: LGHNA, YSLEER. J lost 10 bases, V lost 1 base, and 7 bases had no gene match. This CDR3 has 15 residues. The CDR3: CASSQVPTGESPLHF. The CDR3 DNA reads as TGCGCCAGCAGCCAAGTCCCAACAGGGGAATCACCCCTCCACTTT.